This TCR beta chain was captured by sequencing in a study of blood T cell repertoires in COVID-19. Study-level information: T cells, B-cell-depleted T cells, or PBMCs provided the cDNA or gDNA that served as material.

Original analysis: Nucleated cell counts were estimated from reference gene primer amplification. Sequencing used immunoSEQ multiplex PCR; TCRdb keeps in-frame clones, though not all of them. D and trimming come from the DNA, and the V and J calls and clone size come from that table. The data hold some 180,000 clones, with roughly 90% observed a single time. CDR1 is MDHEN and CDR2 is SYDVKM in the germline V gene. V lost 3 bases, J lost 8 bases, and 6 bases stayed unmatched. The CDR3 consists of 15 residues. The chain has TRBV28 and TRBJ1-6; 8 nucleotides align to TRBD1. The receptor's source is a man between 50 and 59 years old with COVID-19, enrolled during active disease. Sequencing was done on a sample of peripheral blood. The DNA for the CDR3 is TGTGCCAGCAGTTTCCAGACAGGGGCGGATTCACCCCTCCACTTT. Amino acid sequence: CASSFQTGADSPLHF.